The 21 T cell receptor beta chains in this list originate from one sample, sequenced in a study of blood T cells in healthy people across ages. Through a sample-barcoded 5' primer and a J-beta primer mix, a second PCR was run for about 7 to 12 cycles. TCRdb fed the 5' RACE reads into MiXCR, producing one record per CDR3 protein. This sample has around 800,000 distinct CDR3 sequences; 35% to 60% occur once, and the top ten carry approximately 18%. The sequenced sample was blood. These receptors were taken from a man older than 75 in good health.

The chain combines TRBV30 with TRBJ2-1; D could derive from TRBD1 or TRBD2 (5 bases each). The J call is in doubt because the DNA end fits TRBJ2-7 better. CDR1 GTSNPN and CDR2 SVGIG come from the germline V gene (reference sequence). The CDR3 contains 14 residues. The CDR3 spells CAWRWGSAYNEQYF. Written as DNA, the CDR3 is TGTGCCTGGAGATGGGGGTCGGCCTACAATGAGCAGTACTTC.

This clonotype showed up just a few times. The junction differs from germline at one of its ends, possibly a read error. This CDR3 reads CSFDRYIPKQNEQFF. The CDR3 bases are TGCAGCTTTGACCGATATATTCCGAAACAAAATGAGCAGTTCTTC. The chain uses TRBV29-1 and TRBJ2-1; D is unclear. The CDR3 totals 15 residues. Germline CDR1 is SQVTM and CDR2 is ANQGSEA.

CDR3 sequence reads: CASSKLAGVRDTQYF. The CDR3 nucleotides read TGTGCCAGCAGTAAGCTAGCGGGAGTCAGAGATACGCAGTATTTT. The rearrangement links TRBV2 to TRBJ2-3; TRBD2 aligns across 10 bases. Germline loops: CDR1 SNHLY, CDR2 FYNNEI. The junction had 7 bases not matched to a gene; V was cut back by 5 bases and J by 5 bases. The CDR3 runs to 15 residues.

The rearrangement uses TRBV10-3 and TRBJ2-4, with TRBD2 identical over 11 bases. Germline V gene data show CDR1 as ENHRY and CDR2 as SYGVKD. V gave up 0 bases and J gave up 3 bases; unmatched junction bases: 7. This CDR3 region has 18 residues. CDR3 sequence (DNA): TGTGCCATCAGTGAGTCTCTGACTAGCGGGATAGTCAAAAACATTCAGTACTTC. It yields the protein CAISESLTSGIVKNIQYF.

This clonotype has more than one count but fewer than ten. The chain has TRBV27 and TRBJ1-2; D is undetermined. V was shortened by 4 bases and J by 2 bases, with 8 bases between the two germline ends. The CDR3 runs to 13 residues. Germline V gene lookup returns CDR1 MNHEY and CDR2 SMNVEV (reference sequence). CDR3 bases: TGTGCCAGCAGTTATACGGAGAACTATGGCTACACCTTC. Protein: CASSYTENYGYTF.

This clonotype was seen once. The chain is built from TRBV30 and TRBJ2-2; TRBD1 might be the D (6 bases). V was clipped by 3 bases and J by 6 bases, with 8 bases between them. CDR1 is GTSNPN, CDR2 SVGIG, per germline (reference sequence). The CDR3 runs 12 residues. This chain's CDR3 is CAWRRGSGELFF. DNA of the CDR3: TGTGCCTGGAGAAGGGGGTCCGGGGAGCTGTTTTTT.

Concerning this clonotype itself: A junction end diverges from the germline sequence, so it may reflect a read error. The rearrangement joins TRBV20-1 to TRBJ2-5; TRBD2 matches at 15 bases. The germline V gene encodes CDR1 DFQATT and CDR2 SNEGSKA (reference sequence). The length of the CDR3 is 18 residues. Written as DNA, the CDR3 is TGCGGTGCAACCAACCCGCCCGGGACTAGCGGGGGGCAAGAGACCCAGTACTTC. Translating gives CGATNPPGTSGGQETQYF.

In its sample, this clonotype was seen a few times. The chain uses TRBV12-3 or TRBV12-4 and TRBJ2-6, with D possibly TRBD1 on 5 matching bases. The CDR3 is made up of 16 amino acids. The V and J ends lost 0 bases and 0 bases respectively, with 6 bases between them. The CDR3 loop reads CASSLAQGSGANVLTF. The CDR3 DNA follows: TGTGCCAGCAGTTTAGCTCAGGGCTCTGGGGCCAACGTCCTGACTTTC.

Notes on this clonotype: Since a much larger clone is just one base distant, this may be a read error. CDR3 region: CSGEDAETQYF. The CDR3 DNA reads TGCAGCGGTGAAGATGCGGAGACCCAGTACTTC. The rearrangement joins TRBV29-1 to TRBJ2-7, with D unclear. With the DNA end fitting TRBJ2-5 better, the J assignment may be wrong. The CDR3 runs 11 residues. Germline loops: CDR1 SQVTM, CDR2 ANQGSEA.

The chain couples TRBV20-1 to TRBJ1-3, with D possibly being TRBD1 (5 bases). The CDR3 has 15 residues. V lost 5 bases and J 0 bases, leaving 14 bases between the germline ends. Germline V gives CDR1 DFQATT, CDR2 SNEGSKA (reference sequence). Here the CDR3 DNA reads TGCAGTGCTGTACCGGGGGAAAACTCTGGAAACACCATATATTTT. It codes for CSAVPGENSGNTIYF.

V is TRBV12-3 or TRBV12-4 and J is TRBJ1-1, with 8 bases aligning to TRBD1. V was pared by 5 bases and J by 5 bases, with 13 bases of the junction left unmatched. The CDR3 contains 16 residues. In nucleotides, the CDR3 is TGTGCCAGCAGTGCCAACATCGGACAGGGTGGTACTGAAGCTTTCTTT. This translates into CASSANIGQGGTEAFF.

The V and J genes are TRBV12-3 or TRBV12-4 and TRBJ2-5; TRBD1 agrees at 7 bases. The CDR3 is 13 amino acids. The trim removed 6 bases at V and 11 bases at J, leaving 12 bases unmatched. In DNA form, the CDR3 reads TGTGCCAGCAGCGACACAGGGGTGGGAGAGCAGTACTTC. Translation: CASSDTGVGEQYF.

This clonotype was counted between two and nine times. The chain joins TRBV9 to TRBJ1-5, with TRBD1 identical over 9 bases. V shed 7 bases and J 6 bases; nucleotides not matched to a gene: 5. The CDR3 consists of 13 residues. Per germline, CDR1 SGDLS and CDR2 YYNGEE. CDR3 in amino acids: CASGTGGGQPQHF. CDR3 coding DNA: TGTGCCAGCGGAACAGGGGGCGGTCAGCCCCAGCATTTT.

The rearrangement uses TRBV15 and TRBJ1-2; 7 bases fit TRBD1. Trimming took 7 bases from V and 4 from J; bases not matched to a gene: 15. The CDR3 is made up of 16 amino acids. Germline V CDR1 and CDR2: LNHNV, YYDKDF (reference sequence). CDR3 in DNA: TGTGCCACCACTCGAGGGGGGACAGCAAGTTCCTATGGCTACACCTTC. Its protein product is CATTRGGTASSYGYTF.

V and J are TRBV12-3 or TRBV12-4 and TRBJ1-3, with unresolved D. Trimming took off 6 bases at V and 0 bases at J, with 9 bases between the two ends. CDR3 size: 14 residues. CDR3 residues: CASSPNFSGNTIYF. The DNA of the CDR3 is TGTGCCAGCAGCCCCAACTTCTCTGGAAACACCATATATTTT.

The V and J genes are TRBV2 and TRBJ2-2; 11 positions agree with TRBD1. CDR3 length: 14 amino acids. Germline V lookup: CDR1 SNHLY, CDR2 FYNNEI. After removal of 5 bases from V and 7 bases from J, the junction contained 3 bases not matched to a gene. This CDR3 reads CASSSGTGGGELFF. The CDR3 bases are TGTGCCAGCAGTTCCGGGACAGGGGGCGGGGAGCTGTTTTTT.

The chain links TRBV6-6 to TRBJ2-3, with D unclear. Germline values: CDR1 MNHNY, CDR2 SVGAGI (reference sequence). V shed 10 bases and J shed 5 bases, with 4 bases lying between them. This CDR3 region has 9 residues. CDR3 coding DNA: TGTGCCAATAAAGATACGCAGTATTTT. Translated, it gives CANKDTQYF.

The chain uses TRBV20-1 and TRBJ2-1; the match to TRBD2 covers 8 bases. V dropped 4 bases and J dropped 6; count of bases not matched to a gene: 11. There are 15 residues in the CDR3. Looked up from germline, CDR1 is DFQATT and CDR2 is SNEGSKA (reference sequence). The CDR3 spells CSAILVEREINEQFF. CDR3 nucleotide sequence: TGCAGTGCTATTTTAGTCGAGCGGGAGATCAATGAGCAGTTCTTC.

CDR3 region: CASSQIGGNYGYTF. The CDR3 DNA reads as TGTGCCAGCAGCCAAATTGGAGGGAACTATGGCTACACCTTC. The chain carries TRBV3-1 and TRBJ1-2, with unresolved D. The V and J ends lost 2 bases and 2 bases respectively, with 9 bases between them. Germline values: CDR1 LGHDT, CDR2 YNNKEL (reference sequence). This CDR3 region has 14 residues.

The V call is TRBV4-2, the J call TRBJ2-5; TRBD2 is a possible D gene (5 bases). The J call may be mistaken, given a closer DNA end match to TRBJ2-7. Germline V lookup: CDR1 LGHNA, CDR2 YNFKEQ. CDR3 length equals 14 residues. The CDR3 protein is CASSQGRGGYEQYF. The CDR3 nucleotides are TGTGCCAGCAGCCAAGGACGTGGCGGGTACGAGCAGTACTTC.

This clonotype was observed many times. This chain joins TRBV28 and TRBJ2-7; no definite D call. Germline V gene sequence: CDR1 MDHEN, CDR2 SYDVKM. With 8 bases removed from V and 3 bases from J, the gap between germline ends came to 8 bases. The CDR3 runs to 11 residues. The CDR3 protein is CASAQIYEQYF. DNA for the CDR3: TGTGCCAGCGCCCAGATCTACGAGCAGTACTTC.